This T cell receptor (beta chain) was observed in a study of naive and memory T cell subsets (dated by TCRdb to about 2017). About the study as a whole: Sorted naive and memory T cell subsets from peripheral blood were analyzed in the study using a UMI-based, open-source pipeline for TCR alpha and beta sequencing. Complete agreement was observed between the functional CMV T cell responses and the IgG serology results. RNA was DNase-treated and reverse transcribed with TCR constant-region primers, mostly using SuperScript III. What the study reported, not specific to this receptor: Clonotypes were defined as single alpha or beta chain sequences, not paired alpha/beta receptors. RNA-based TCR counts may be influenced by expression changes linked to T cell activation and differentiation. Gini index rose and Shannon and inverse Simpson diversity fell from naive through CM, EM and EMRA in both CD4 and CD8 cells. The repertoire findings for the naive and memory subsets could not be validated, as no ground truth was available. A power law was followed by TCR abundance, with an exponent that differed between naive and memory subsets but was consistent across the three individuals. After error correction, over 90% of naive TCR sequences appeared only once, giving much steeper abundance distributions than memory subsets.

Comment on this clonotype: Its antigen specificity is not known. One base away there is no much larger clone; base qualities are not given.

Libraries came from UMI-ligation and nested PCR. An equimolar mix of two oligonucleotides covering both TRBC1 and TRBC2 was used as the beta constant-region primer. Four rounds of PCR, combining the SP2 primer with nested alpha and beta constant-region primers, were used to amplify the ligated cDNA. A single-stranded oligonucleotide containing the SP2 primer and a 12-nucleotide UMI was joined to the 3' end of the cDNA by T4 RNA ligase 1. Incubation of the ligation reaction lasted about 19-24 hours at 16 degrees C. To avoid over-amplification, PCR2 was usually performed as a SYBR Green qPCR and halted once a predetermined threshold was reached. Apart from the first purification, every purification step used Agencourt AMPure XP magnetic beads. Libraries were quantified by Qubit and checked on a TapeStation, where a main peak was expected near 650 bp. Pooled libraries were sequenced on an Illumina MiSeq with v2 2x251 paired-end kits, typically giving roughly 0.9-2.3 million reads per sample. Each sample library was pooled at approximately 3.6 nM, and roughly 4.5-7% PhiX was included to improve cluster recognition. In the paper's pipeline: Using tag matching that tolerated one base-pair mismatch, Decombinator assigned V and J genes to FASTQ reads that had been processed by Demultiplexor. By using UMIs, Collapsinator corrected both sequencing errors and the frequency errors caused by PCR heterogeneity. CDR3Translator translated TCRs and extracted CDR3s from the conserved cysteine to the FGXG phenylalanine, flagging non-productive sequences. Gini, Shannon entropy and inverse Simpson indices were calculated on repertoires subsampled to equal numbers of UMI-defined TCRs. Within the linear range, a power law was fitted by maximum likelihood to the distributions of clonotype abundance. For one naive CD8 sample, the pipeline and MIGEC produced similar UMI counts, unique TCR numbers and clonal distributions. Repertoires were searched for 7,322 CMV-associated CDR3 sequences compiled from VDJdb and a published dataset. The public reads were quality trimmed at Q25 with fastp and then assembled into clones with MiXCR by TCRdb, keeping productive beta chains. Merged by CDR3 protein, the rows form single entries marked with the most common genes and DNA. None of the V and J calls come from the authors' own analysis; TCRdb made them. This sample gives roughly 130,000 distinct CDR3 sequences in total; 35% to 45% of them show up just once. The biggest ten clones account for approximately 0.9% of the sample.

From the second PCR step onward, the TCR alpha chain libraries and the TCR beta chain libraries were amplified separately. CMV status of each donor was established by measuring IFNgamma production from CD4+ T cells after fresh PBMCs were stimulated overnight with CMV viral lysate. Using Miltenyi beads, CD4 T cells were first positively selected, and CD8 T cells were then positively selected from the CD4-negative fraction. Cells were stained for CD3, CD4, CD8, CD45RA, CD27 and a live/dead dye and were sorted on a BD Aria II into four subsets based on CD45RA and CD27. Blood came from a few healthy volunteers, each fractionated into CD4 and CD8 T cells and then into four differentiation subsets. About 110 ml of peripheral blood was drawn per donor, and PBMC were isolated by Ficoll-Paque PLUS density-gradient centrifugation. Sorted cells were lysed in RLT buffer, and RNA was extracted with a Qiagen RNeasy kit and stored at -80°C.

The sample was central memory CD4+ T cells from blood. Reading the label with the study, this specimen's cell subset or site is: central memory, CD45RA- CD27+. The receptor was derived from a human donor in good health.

For the CDR3, the sequence is CSAIRLAGGRDDEQYF. The nucleotides are TGCAGTGCTATAAGACTAGCGGGAGGCCGGGACGACGAGCAGTACTTC. The chain is made from TRBV20-1 and TRBJ2-7; TRBD2 agrees with 13 junctional bases. From the germline V gene (reference sequence), CDR1 is DFQATT and CDR2 is SNEGSKA. The V end gives up 4 bases and the J end 5 bases, leaving 11 bases in the junction not matched to a gene. The CDR3 has 16 amino acids, counting the end cysteine and phenylalanine. Just CDR3 DNA is preserved here, 48 bases in frame from base 1.